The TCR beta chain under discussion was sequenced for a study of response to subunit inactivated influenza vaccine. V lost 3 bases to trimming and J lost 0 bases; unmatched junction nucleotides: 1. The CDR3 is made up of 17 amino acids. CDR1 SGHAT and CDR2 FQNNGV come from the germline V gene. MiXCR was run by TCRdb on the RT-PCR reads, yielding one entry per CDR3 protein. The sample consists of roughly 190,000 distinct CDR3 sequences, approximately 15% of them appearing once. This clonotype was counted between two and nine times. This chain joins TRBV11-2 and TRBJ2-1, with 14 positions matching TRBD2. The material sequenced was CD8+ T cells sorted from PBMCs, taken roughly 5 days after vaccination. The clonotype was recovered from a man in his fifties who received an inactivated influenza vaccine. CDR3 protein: CASSLTSGGGSYNEQFF. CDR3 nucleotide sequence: TGTGCCAGCAGCTTGACTAGCGGGGGGGGCTCCTACAATGAGCAGTTCTTC.